The 20 T cell receptor beta chains given below trace back to one sample, sequenced in a study of T cells after yellow fever vaccination (dated by TCRdb to between 2018 and 2021). The protocol used for the library was 5' RACE. The run used an Illumina HiSeq 2500. TCRdb redid the processing of the public reads, applying fastp at Q25 and MiXCR, and retained in-frame beta chains. Records with the same CDR3 protein are collapsed into one entry carrying the most frequent genes and DNA. Across this sample there are about 510,000 distinct CDR3 sequences, with just over 20% seen only once. Together, the top ten hold approximately 16% of the sample. The sample's treatment or condition label, decoded: live attenuated yellow fever vaccine strain. Here the sequenced sample was PBMCs, taken approximately 22 days after the first yellow fever vaccination. The origin of the receptors is a man aged 18 to 29 who received the YFV17D yellow fever vaccine.

This clonotype was seen more than once but under ten times. The V and J genes are TRBV7-6 and TRBJ2-2; D is unresolved. CDR1 is SGHVS and CDR2 is FNYEAQ in the germline V gene. The ends were cut back, 0 bases at V and 7 bases at J, with 6 bases in the middle. CDR3 size: 13 residues. CDR3 residues: CASSLATGGELFF. DNA for the CDR3: TGTGCCAGCAGCTTAGCGACCGGCGGGGAGCTGTTTTTT.

The chain has TRBV23-1 and TRBJ2-2; possible D gene TRBD2, 7 bases. TRBV23-1 qualifies as an ORF whose function is uncertain. This CDR3 is built from 15 residues. Trimming pared 1 base from V and 7 bases from J, leaving 13 bases between. This chain's CDR3 is CASSQFRGADGELFF. The CDR3 DNA reads as TGCGCCAGCAGTCAATTCCGGGGGGCGGACGGGGAGCTGTTTTTT.

The table lists this clonotype with a few counts. The chain carries TRBV3-1 and TRBJ2-3, with 11 bases identical to TRBD2. V lost 0 bases to trimming and J lost 7 bases; unmatched junction nucleotides: 9. Germline V gene sequence: CDR1 LGHDT, CDR2 YNNKEL (reference sequence). This CDR3 spans 17 amino acids. This chain's CDR3 is CASSQEVAGGGMNTQYF. In DNA, the CDR3 is TGTGCCAGCAGCCAAGAGGTAGCGGGGGGGGGCATGAATACGCAGTATTTT.

This chain uses TRBV5-1 with TRBJ2-3; 8 bases are shared with TRBD1. Germline V gene data show CDR1 as SGHRS and CDR2 as YFSETQ. The V and J ends lost 4 bases and 3 bases, in that order; junction bases with no gene match: 7. The CDR3 runs to 15 residues. The chain's CDR3 is CASSLRTGQTDTQYF. The CDR3 DNA follows: TGCGCCAGCAGCCTTCGGACAGGGCAAACAGATACGCAGTATTTT.

J is TRBJ2-1 and V is TRBV11-2; TRBD1 matches 10 bases. CDR3 length: 16 residues. CDR1 and CDR2 from the germline V gene are SGHAT and FQNNGV. Losses at the gene ends were 4 bases for V and 1 base for J; bases not matched to a gene: 4. In nucleotides, the CDR3 is TGTGCCAGCAGCTCCGGGACAGGGGAGTCCTACAATGAGCAGTTCTTC. Protein product: CASSSGTGESYNEQFF. The variable domain in full, with the rest retrieved from reference TRBV11-2 and TRBJ2-1, is EAGVAQSPRYKIIEKRQSVAFWCNPISGHATLYWYQQILGQGPKLLIQFQNNGVVDDSQLPKDRFSAERLKGVDSTLKIQPAKLEDSAVYLCASSSGTGESYNEQFFGPGTRLTVL.

About this clonotype itself: This may come from a read error, since a much larger clone is one base off. The chain is built from TRBV7-9 and TRBJ1-4; D not certain. CDR1 and CDR2 from the germline V gene are SEHNR and FQNEAQ (reference sequence). V lost 7 bases, J lost 2 bases, and 2 bases lay in between. The CDR3 is 11 amino acids. The CDR3 DNA follows: TGTGCCAGCACCACTAATGAAAAACTGTTTTTT. It translates to CASTTNEKLFF.

The J gene is TRBJ1-2, the V gene TRBV9, with a possible D match to TRBD1 (6 bases). From germline, CDR1 is SGDLS and CDR2 YYNGEE. V was clipped by 5 bases and J by 3 bases, with 11 bases between them. This CDR3 is built from 13 residues. CDR3 bases: TGTGCCAGCAGGTCTCGACAGGACTATGGCTACACCTTC. This encodes CASRSRQDYGYTF.

This clonotype came up a few times. J is TRBJ1-2 and V is TRBV6-6; D uncertain. CDR1 MNHNY and CDR2 SVGAGI come from the germline V gene (reference sequence). V was clipped by 10 bases and J by 0 bases, with 9 bases between them. The CDR3 has 12 residues. This chain's CDR3 is CATSPTNYGYTF. CDR3 in DNA: TGTGCCACCTCTCCCACTAACTATGGCTACACCTTC.

This clonotype occurred a few times. The rearrangement links TRBV6-1 to TRBJ2-7; D is uncertain. The CDR3 contains 15 residues. In germline, CDR1 is MNHNS, CDR2 SASEGT. Trimming shortened V by 1 base and J by 1 base, and 11 bases separated the two germline ends. The CDR3 DNA sequence: TGTGCCAGCAGTGAAGGGCCAGATTCATCCTACGAGCAGTACGTC. As protein: CASSEGPDSSYEQYV.

This clonotype was seen only a few times. The chain joins TRBV11-2 to TRBJ2-5; no clear D. CDR1 is SGHAT, CDR2 FQNNGV, per germline. With 2 bases removed from V and 5 bases from J, the gap between germline ends came to 6 bases. The CDR3 totals 12 residues. Here the CDR3 reads CASSLYGETQYF. For the CDR3, the DNA is TGTGCCAGCAGCTTATACGGGGAGACCCAGTACTTC.

This clonotype was picked up a small number of times. CDR3 nucleotides: TGTGCCAGCAGCCAACGAGGGCCGGGGGTGGCTTTCTTT. Translation: CASSQRGPGVAFF. The rearrangement joins TRBV3-1 to TRBJ1-1, with D perhaps TRBD1 (5 bases). Per the germline V gene, CDR1 is LGHDT and CDR2 is YNNKEL (reference sequence). The CDR3 has 13 amino acids. The V end lost 2 bases, the J end lost 11 bases, and 15 bases lay between the germline ends.

The table lists this clonotype with a few counts. The chain recombines TRBV3-1 with TRBJ2-5; 10 positions match TRBD2. CDR3 length equals 15 residues. Trimming cost V 0 bases and J 6 bases; bases outside gene matches: 4. Germline CDR1 reads LGHDT; CDR2 reads YNNKEL (reference sequence). The DNA of the CDR3 is TGTGCCAGCAGCCAAGATGCTAGCGGGGGCAAGACCCAGTACTTC. Translating gives CASSQDASGGKTQYF.

This clonotype came up many times. The chain joins TRBV29-1 to TRBJ1-1; D perhaps matches TRBD1 (6 bases). This CDR3 has 12 residues. Trimming took off 7 bases at V and 1 base at J, with 10 bases between the two ends. Germline V gene data show CDR1 as SQVTM and CDR2 as ANQGSEA. The CDR3 DNA reads TGCAGCGGACAGACAGGGAACACTGAAGCTTTCTTT. It specifies CSGQTGNTEAFF.

V is TRBV7-9 and J is TRBJ2-7; D is unclear. Per germline, CDR1 SEHNR and CDR2 FQNEAQ (reference sequence). This CDR3 region has 14 residues. The ends were cut back, 4 bases at V and 0 bases at J, with 10 bases in the middle. This chain's CDR3 is CASSSESSSYEQYV. In DNA, the CDR3 is TGTGCCAGCAGCTCGGAGAGCTCCTCCTACGAGCAGTACGTC.

J is TRBJ2-1 and V is TRBV7-3; TRBD2 matches 7 bases. The CDR3 is 17 residues long. V lost 5 bases to trimming and J lost 0 bases; unmatched junction nucleotides: 10. The germline CDR1 and CDR2 sequences are SGHTA and FQGTGA. Here the CDR3 DNA reads TGTGCCAGCAGCCGAAGTGGCGGGGGAAGCTCCTACAATGAGCAGTTCTTC. Translating gives CASSRSGGGSSYNEQFF.

This clonotype was seen ten or more times. The chain carries TRBV19 and TRBJ2-1, with a possible D match to TRBD2 (6 bases). Germline V CDR1 and CDR2: LNHDA, SQIVND (reference sequence). The CDR3 has 14 residues. V gave up 8 bases and J gave up 5 bases, with 16 bases separating them. CDR3 residues: CASRIRGLNNEQFF. CDR3 coding DNA: TGTGCCAGTCGGATCCGGGGACTGAACAATGAGCAGTTCTTC.

This clonotype was detected a few times. This chain uses TRBV9 with TRBJ2-3; tentatively, D is TRBD2 (7 bases). With 5 bases removed from V and 2 bases from J, the gap between germline ends came to 12 bases. The CDR3 is made up of 14 amino acids. Germline CDR1 reads SGDLS; CDR2 reads YYNGEE. DNA of the CDR3: TGTGCCAGCAGAGGGGGGGCCCACACAGATACGCAGTATTTT. As protein: CASRGGAHTDTQYF.

This clonotype showed up many times. V is TRBV7-2 and J is TRBJ2-1; tentatively, D is TRBD2 (5 bases). V was clipped by 6 bases and J by 0 bases, with 12 bases between them. This CDR3 has 15 residues. Germline CDR1 and CDR2: SGHTA and FQGNSA. The CDR3 bases are TGTGCCAGCAGTGTCAGCGGTAGCTCCTACAATGAGCAGTTCTTC. Residues: CASSVSGSSYNEQFF. Based on the CDR3 plus reference TRBV7-2 and TRBJ2-1, the full variable domain is GAGVSQSPSNKVTEKGKDVELRCDPISGHTALYWYRQSLGQGLEFLIYFQGNSAPDKSGLPSDRFSAERTGGSVSTLTIQRTQQEDSAVYLCASSVSGSSYNEQFFGPGTRLTVL.

This clonotype was seen more than once but under ten times. The rearrangement links TRBV11-2 to TRBJ2-5; 9 nucleotides line up with TRBD1. The trim removed 6 bases at V and 4 bases at J, leaving 12 bases unmatched. CDR1 and CDR2 from the germline V gene are SGHAT and FQNNGV. The CDR3 contains 16 residues. This chain's CDR3 is CASSTLTGGSRETQYF. The CDR3 DNA reads as TGTGCCAGCAGTACATTGACAGGGGGATCGCGAGAGACCCAGTACTTC. The complete variable domain, with remaining parts taken from reference TRBV11-2 and TRBJ2-5, reads EAGVAQSPRYKIIEKRQSVAFWCNPISGHATLYWYQQILGQGPKLLIQFQNNGVVDDSQLPKDRFSAERLKGVDSTLKIQPAKLEDSAVYLCASSTLTGGSRETQYFGPGTRLLVL.

This clonotype was recorded a few times. The rearrangement uses TRBV6-2 or TRBV6-3 and TRBJ2-3; D might be TRBD1 or TRBD2, each matching 5 bases. This CDR3 comprises 14 residues. Looked up from germline, CDR1 is MNHEY and CDR2 is SVGEGT. Deletions cut 2 bases from V and 4 bases from J, with 10 bases between. CDR3 amino acids: CASSYIQGPDTQYF. The CDR3 DNA reads as TGTGCCAGCAGTTACATTCAGGGACCAGATACGCAGTATTTT.